The rows below give T cell receptor beta chains drawn from one sample of a study of cytomegalovirus exposure and HLA in healthy donors. The assay was immunoSEQ multiplex PCR, and TCRdb's table has in-frame clones only and misses some. This sample has fewer than 200,000 clones, with around 68% found just once. The material sequenced was PBMCs. The receptors were sampled from a girl aged 10-17 years in good health and CMV-seronegative. Each CDR3 is given with its conserved first and last residue. Each record gives: D gene, CDR3 length, clone size, J gene, V gene, CDR3 protein, CDR3 DNA. A D gene is named only where the DNA matches it firmly. A row's size may be missing; if present it is once, few, many or a size class.

TRBD1 11 - TRBJ1-1 TRBV30 CAWIQGAGGFF TGTGCCTGGATTCAGGGGGCGGGTGGGTTCTTT
- 14 - TRBJ2-7 TRBV27 CASSRTSPAYEQYF TGTGCCAGCAGTCGTACTAGTCCAGCCTACGAGCAGTACTTC
- 11 - TRBJ1-1 TRBV5-8 CASSLAGLAFF TGTGCCAGCAGCTTGGCAGGGCTAGCTTTCTTT
TRBD2 15 - TRBJ2-1 TRBV4-1 CASSQEGLAVNEQFF TGCGCCAGCAGCCAAGAAGGACTAGCGGTAAATGAGCAGTTCTTC
- 16 - TRBJ2-3 TRBV7-2 CASSLALTLGGDTQYF TGTGCCAGCAGCTTAGCTTTAACCCTCGGAGGCGATACGCAGTATTTT
TRBD2 18 - TRBJ2-5 TRBV7-2 CASSLPGLAGTSIETQYF TGTGCCAGCAGCTTACCTGGACTAGCGGGGACTAGCATTGAGACCCAGTACTTC
- 14 - TRBJ1-5 TRBV27 CASSLYGPRQPQHF TGTGCCAGCAGTTTATACGGCCCTAGACAGCCCCAGCATTTT
- 13 - TRBJ1-6 TRBV5-6 CASSLLAGSPLHF TGTGCCAGCAGCTTGCTGGCAGGTTCACCCCTCCACTTT
TRBD1 11 few TRBJ2-7 TRBV30 CAWGTAYEQYF TGTGCCTGGGGGACAGCCTACGAGCAGTACTTC
- 14 - TRBJ2-7 TRBV25-1 CASSDPAGSKEQYF TGTGCCAGCAGTGACCCGGCAGGATCTAAAGAGCAGTACTTC
TRBD2 15 few TRBJ2-1 TRBV7-8 CASSLSTARGGEQFF TGTGCCAGCAGCTTATCGACTGCGCGGGGGGGTGAGCAGTTCTTC
TRBD2 14 once TRBJ2-3 TRBV7-8 CASSKRGDTDTQYF TGTGCCAGCTCCAAGCGGGGGGACACAGATACGCAGTATTTT
- 11 - TRBJ1-1 TRBV27 CASSGSTEAFF TGTGCCAGCTCAGGGTCCACTGAAGCTTTCTTT
TRBD2 16 - TRBJ2-3 TRBV5-1 CASSAGTSYSTDTQYF TGCGCCAGCAGCGCCGGGACTAGCTATAGCACAGATACGCAGTATTTT
- 14 - TRBJ1-1 TRBV9 CASSVSRANTEAFF TGTGCCAGCAGCGTATCTCGAGCCAACACTGAAGCTTTCTTT
- 13 - TRBJ1-1 TRBV5-6 CASSLLSRGQAFF TGTGCCAGCAGCTTGCTTTCCCGGGGTCAAGCTTTCTTT
- 12 - TRBJ2-1 TRBV19 CASSIGQDEQFF TGTGCCAGTAGTATAGGACAGGACGAGCAGTTCTTC
- 11 - TRBJ1-1 TRBV29-1 CSVFSYTEAFF TGCAGCGTCTTCTCTTACACTGAAGCTTTCTTT
TRBD1 14 - TRBJ1-6 TRBV15 CATSPDRVISPLHF TGTGCCACCAGCCCGGACAGGGTTATTTCACCCCTCCACTTT
TRBD2 16 - TRBJ2-3 TRBV6-1 CASSGTGGGASGSQYF TGTGCCAGCAGTGGGACGGGCGGGGGAGCCTCCGGGTCGCAGTATTTT
TRBD1 17 - TRBJ1-2 TRBV2 CASSASPGTGSSYGYTF TGTGCCAGCAGTGCCAGCCCCGGGACAGGGTCTAGTTATGGCTACACCTTC
- 20 - TRBJ1-5 TRBV9 CASTPAGAEVGMSLYQPQHF TGTGCCAGCACCCCCGCTGGAGCTGAGGTCGGGATGTCCCTATATCAGCCCCAGCATTTT
- 14 few TRBJ1-5 TRBV5-1 CASSPGLSNQPQHF TGCGCCAGCAGCCCAGGCCTTAGCAATCAGCCCCAGCATTTT
- 15 - TRBJ1-2 TRBV14 CASSPVGGGGYGYTF TGTGCCAGCAGCCCCGTCGGGGGAGGAGGGTATGGCTACACCTTC
TRBD1 15 once TRBJ1-2 TRBV5-1 CASSPEGQGRRGYTF TGCGCCAGCAGCCCCGAGGGACAGGGCCGTCGTGGCTACACCTTC
- 11 - TRBJ2-2 TRBV6-6 CGTGFTGELFF TGTGGTACGGGGTTCACCGGGGAGCTGTTTTTT
TRBD1 16 - TRBJ1-2 TRBV29-1 CSVPTGTGAPNYGYTF TGCAGCGTCCCCACCGGGACAGGGGCCCCTAACTATGGCTACACCTTC
TRBD2 15 - TRBJ2-1 TRBV27 CASSSGTTPDNEQFF TGTGCCAGCAGCTCCGGGACTACCCCAGACAATGAGCAGTTCTTC
TRBD1 18 - TRBJ1-3 TRBV11-2 CASSLDLGQVISGNTIYF TGTGCCAGCAGCTTAGATCTAGGACAGGTGATCTCTGGAAACACCATATATTTT
TRBD1 15 - TRBJ2-1 TRBV5-8 CASTLDRGRRSEQFF TGTGCCAGCACCCTCGACAGGGGGCGAAGAAGTGAGCAGTTCTTC
- 14 once TRBJ2-7 TRBV6-5 CASSYSTQTFEQYF TGTGCCAGCAGTTACTCGACACAGACCTTCGAGCAGTACTTC
TRBD2 15 - TRBJ2-1 TRBV14 CASSGLAGSYNEQFF TGTGCCAGCAGTGGACTAGCGGGATCCTACAATGAGCAGTTCTTC
- 12 few TRBJ2-5 TRBV2 CACSRGKETQYF TGTGCCTGCTCTCGAGGGAAAGAGACCCAGTACTTC
- 11 - TRBJ1-1 TRBV5-1 CASMANTEAFF TGCGCCAGCATGGCGAACACTGAAGCTTTCTTT
- 12 - TRBJ2-2 TRBV27 CASGGVNGELFF TGTGCCAGCGGAGGGGTAAACGGGGAGCTGTTTTTT
- 16 once TRBJ1-3 TRBV6-5 CASSYSGAWVGNTIYF TGTGCCAGCAGTTACTCGGGAGCCTGGGTTGGAAACACCATATATTTT
TRBD1 14 - TRBJ1-2 TRBV9 CASSPQGGQYGYTF TGTGCCAGCAGCCCCCAAGGGGGCCAATATGGCTACACCTTC
TRBD1 14 - TRBJ1-5 TRBV6-5 CASSRGTGNQPQHF TGTGCCAGCAGCCGCGGGACAGGCAATCAGCCCCAGCATTTT
- 18 - TRBJ2-7 TRBV27 CASSSITLGTNRYYEQYF TGTGCCAGCAGTTCTATCACGTTGGGAACCAACAGGTACTACGAGCAGTACTTC
TRBD2 14 once TRBJ2-1 TRBV7-6 CASSSSGAGNEQFF TGTGCCAGCAGCTCTAGCGGGGCCGGCAATGAGCAGTTCTTC
- 12 - TRBJ1-2 TRBV10-3 CAISDRERGYTF TGTGCCATCAGTGATCGAGAGAGAGGCTACACCTTC
TRBD2 15 - TRBJ2-7 TRBV7-8 CASSLEIAGGYEQYF TGTGCCAGCAGCTTAGAAATAGCGGGGGGCTACGAGCAGTACTTC
- 14 - TRBJ1-6 TRBV6-5 CASSPQGGNSPLHF TGTGCCAGCAGCCCTCAGGGAGGGAATTCACCCCTCCACTTT
- 12 - TRBJ2-7 TRBV18 CASSPPGGEQYF TGTGCCAGCTCACCACCCGGTGGCGAGCAGTACTTC
- 14 few TRBJ1-5 TRBV6-5 CASSKRADNQPQHF TGTGCCAGCAGTAAGAGGGCAGATAATCAGCCCCAGCATTTT
- 16 - TRBJ1-1 TRBV5-1 CASSLDPPTGPTEAFF TGCGCCAGCAGCTTGGATCCTCCCACAGGGCCGACTGAAGCTTTCTTT
- 15 - TRBJ1-1 TRBV7-6 CASSLAARAGTEAFF TGTGCCAGCAGCTTAGCCGCCAGGGCAGGCACTGAAGCTTTCTTT
- 16 - TRBJ1-1 TRBV11-1 CASSSPSGFMNTEAFF TGTGCCAGCAGCTCCCCCTCAGGGTTCATGAACACTGAAGCTTTCTTT